Here is one T cell receptor (beta chain) with its context. What it recognizes is unknown. The data belong to a study of shared clonotypes between healthy human individuals. Study-level background: Three CD4 naive, three CD4 memory, two CD8 naive and one CD8 memory plate were used per donor.

TCRdb's table, derived via immunoSEQ multiplex PCR, lists solely in-frame clones and lacks some. The sample consists of over a million clones, around 76% of them appearing once. Overall study results and limits: Inspection by rarefaction showed sorted-subset sequencing to be incomplete despite large depth. A generally larger estimated richness was seen in naive subsets than in memory subsets.

The sample was memory CD4+ T cells sorted from blood. The subset: CD45RA-negative fraction. The receptor's source is a man aged 18-30 years in good health.

The CDR3 reads CASSESGREETQYF. The CDR3 nucleotides read TGCGCCAGCAGTGAGTCCGGCAGGGAAGAGACCCAGTACTTC. This chain connects TRBV10-1 to TRBJ2-5; TRBD1 is a possible D gene (5 bases). V was trimmed by 0 bases and J by 3 bases, leaving 8 bases between them. CDR3 size: 14 residues. The germline V gene encodes CDR1 WNHNN and CDR2 SYGVQD (reference sequence).